Listed here are 29 T cell receptor beta chains from one sample, sequenced in a study of T cell responses to AZD1222 COVID-19 vaccine. The data were produced by immunoSEQ multiplex PCR, yet TCRdb's version contains in-frame clones alone and is incomplete. The table has roughly 100,000 clones, 70% to 90% seen once. The sample in question was peripheral blood, obtained on day 0 of AZD1222 vaccination. These receptors came from an adult in good health.

The rearrangement joins TRBV5-4 to TRBJ2-3; 8 positions match TRBD1. Germline CDR1 and CDR2: SGHNT and YYREEE (reference sequence). CDR3 length: 15 amino acids. Trimming cost V 4 bases and J 1 base; bases outside gene matches: 5. CDR3 bases: TGTGCCAGCAGCCCCGGGACAGGCGGCACAGATACGCAGTATTTT. It yields the protein CASSPGTGGTDTQYF.

This chain joins TRBV18 and TRBJ1-1; weak D call: TRBD1 (6 bases). Trimming took off 5 bases at V and 1 base at J, with 8 bases between the two ends. Germline values: CDR1 KGHSH, CDR2 LQKENI. The length of the CDR3 is 13 residues. CDR3 sequence reads: CASSGQTNTEAFF. The DNA of the CDR3 is TGTGCCAGCTCAGGACAGACGAACACTGAAGCTTTCTTT.

The chain employs TRBV6-4 and TRBJ1-2; the match to TRBD1 covers 11 bases. With V trimmed by 6 bases and J by 7 bases, 7 bases remained unmatched. Germline CDR1 MRHNA, CDR2 SNTAGT. The CDR3 has 14 residues. CDR3 amino acids: CASSPGQGESGYTF. The CDR3 DNA sequence: TGTGCCAGCAGCCCGGGACAGGGGGAGTCTGGCTACACCTTC.

The V and J genes are TRBV7-8 and TRBJ2-3; 7 bases align to TRBD1. The germline V gene has CDR1 SGHVS and CDR2 FQNEAQ. The ends lost 4 bases at V and 3 bases at J; junction bases unmatched: 4. CDR3 length equals 14 residues. The CDR3 DNA sequence: TGTGCCAGCAGCTCCAGACAGGGAACAGATACGCAGTATTTT. Translation gives CASSSRQGTDTQYF.

The V call is TRBV11-2, the J call TRBJ1-4, with D possibly being TRBD1 (6 bases). The V and J ends lost 5 bases and 7 bases respectively, with 14 bases between them. The germline CDR1 and CDR2 sequences are SGHAT and FQNNGV. CDR3 size: 14 residues. The CDR3 DNA reads TGTGCCAGCAGCCTCACAGGGTATGGTGAAAAACTGTTTTTT. The encoded protein is CASSLTGYGEKLFF.

In this sample, this clone turned up a few times. The CDR3 protein is CASSVGTGGNYEQFF. CDR3 nucleotides: TGTGCCAGCAGCGTCGGGACGGGAGGGAATTATGAGCAGTTCTTC. The chain links TRBV9 to TRBJ2-1, with TRBD2 identical over 8 bases. The CDR3 length is 15 residues. Looked up from germline, CDR1 is SGDLS and CDR2 is YYNGEE. V was clipped by 2 bases and J by 8 bases; unmatched bases: 9.

V gene TRBV18 combines with J gene TRBJ2-2; D is possibly TRBD2 (5 bases). The CDR3 covers 16 residues. The V gene lost 2 bases and the J gene lost 0 bases, with 10 bases spanning the gap. Germline V gives CDR1 KGHSH, CDR2 LQKENI. The CDR3: CASSPKLDANTGELFF. In nucleotides, the CDR3 is TGTGCCAGCTCACCAAAACTAGACGCGAACACCGGGGAGCTGTTTTTT.

This clone was picked up one time. The rearrangement links TRBV28 to TRBJ1-2, with D possibly matching TRBD1 (6 bases). V lost 5 bases and J 8 bases, leaving 15 bases between the germline ends. Germline V gene sequence: CDR1 MDHEN, CDR2 SYDVKM. The CDR3 contains 13 residues. This CDR3 reads CASSKGDPRGYTF. CDR3 DNA sequence: TGTGCCAGCAGTAAGGGGGACCCTCGGGGCTACACCTTC.

The chain links TRBV18 to TRBJ2-7, with D hard to call. The CDR3 has 14 residues. V was clipped by 0 bases and J by 3 bases, with 9 bases between them. Germline CDR1 and CDR2: KGHSH and LQKENI. The CDR3 loop is CASSPPEGFYEQYF. Written as DNA, the CDR3 is TGTGCCAGCTCACCACCGGAAGGTTTCTACGAGCAGTACTTC.

This clone has a single count. The chain combines TRBV18 with TRBJ2-7; 9 nucleotides align to TRBD2. J gave up 0 bases and V 2 bases, and 5 bases lay outside the gene matches. The CDR3 extends over 16 amino acids. The germline gives CDR1 KGHSH, CDR2 LQKENI. CDR3 residues: CASSPTSGGRSYEQYF. The CDR3 nucleotides are TGTGCCAGCTCACCAACCAGCGGGGGGCGCTCCTACGAGCAGTACTTC.

V and J are TRBV27 and TRBJ2-7, with no clear D. CDR3 size: 13 residues. CDR1 MNHEY and CDR2 SMNVEV come from the germline V gene (reference sequence). Trimming left V 5 bases short and J 6 bases short, with 14 bases between. The CDR3 nucleotides read TGTGCCAGCAGTCCCCGAGGTGGCCTCGAGCAGTACTTC. As protein: CASSPRGGLEQYF.

This clone was counted between two and nine times. The gene calls are TRBV28 and TRBJ2-1; perhaps TRBD2 as D (6 bases). Trimming took off 7 bases at V and 0 bases at J, with 19 bases between the two ends. Germline lookup yields CDR1 MDHEN and CDR2 SYDVKM. The CDR3 is 17 amino acids. CDR3 DNA sequence: TGTGCCAGCACCTCCTCCGGGACTGCAAGCTCCTACAATGAGCAGTTCTTC. It yields the protein CASTSSGTASSYNEQFF.

This clone was recorded only once. The chain combines TRBV5-1 with TRBJ2-7; D ambiguous. CDR3 length: 13 residues. Germline CDR1 is SGHRS and CDR2 is YFSETQ. Trimming shortened V by 1 base and J by 3 bases, and 8 bases separated the two germline ends. The chain's CDR3 is CASSLYRSYEQYF. DNA of the CDR3: TGCGCCAGCAGCTTGTACAGAAGCTACGAGCAGTACTTC.

The chain has TRBV7-8 and TRBJ1-1; no definite D call. Trimming took off 1 base at V and 8 bases at J, with 11 bases between the two ends. Germline V gene lookup returns CDR1 SGHVS and CDR2 FQNEAQ. The CDR3 length is 13 residues. CDR3 sequence reads: CASSLVEVMEAFF. CDR3 sequence (DNA): TGTGCCAGCAGCTTAGTCGAGGTTATGGAAGCTTTCTTT. The variable domain in full, with the rest retrieved from reference TRBV7-8 and TRBJ1-1, is GAGVSQSPRYKVAKRGQDVALRCDPISGHVSLFWYQQALGQGPEFLTYFQNEAQLDKSGLPSDRFFAERPEGSVSTLKIQRTQQEDSAVYLCASSLVEVMEAFFGQGTRLTVV.

This clone was found a few times. Here the CDR3 reads CASSPNTLPGRRTPANYGYTF. CDR3 sequence (DNA): TGTGCCAGCAGTCCGAATACCCTACCGGGGCGTAGGACTCCCGCTAACTATGGCTACACCTTC. V usage is TRBV27 and J usage is TRBJ1-2; D may be TRBD1 (5 bases). Germline CDR1 MNHEY, CDR2 SMNVEV (reference sequence). Trimming pared 5 bases from V and 0 bases from J, leaving 31 bases between. The CDR3 sequence is 21 residues long.

The chain recombines TRBV6-1 with TRBJ1-1; 10 bases map to TRBD1. V was pared by 1 base and J by 5 bases, with 4 bases of the junction left unmatched. The CDR3 is 15 residues long. Looked up from germline, CDR1 is MNHNS and CDR2 is SASEGT. CDR3 sequence reads: CASSEEGQGLTEAFF. CDR3 sequence (DNA): TGTGCCAGCAGTGAAGAGGGACAGGGGTTGACTGAAGCTTTCTTT.

This rearrangement joins TRBV3-1 (or the pseudogene TRBV3-2) to TRBJ2-1; TRBD2 matches at 8 bases. The CDR3 spans 16 residues. Germline V lookup: CDR1 LGHDT, CDR2 YNNKEL (reference sequence). Losses at the gene ends were 4 bases for V and 0 bases for J; bases not matched to a gene: 5. CDR3 bases: TGTGCCAGCAGCCGCAAACTAGCGGCCTCCTACAATGAGCAGTTCTTC. It yields the protein CASSRKLAASYNEQFF.

The gene calls are TRBV30 and TRBJ1-1; 7 bases agree with TRBD1. Germline V gene lookup returns CDR1 GTSNPN and CDR2 SVGIG (reference sequence). V shed 2 bases and J 1 base; nucleotides not matched to a gene: 7. The CDR3 totals 15 residues. CDR3 nucleotides: TGTGCCTGGAGTCCACTGACAGGGCGGAACACTGAAGCTTTCTTT. As protein: CAWSPLTGRNTEAFF.

This chain links TRBV6-5 with TRBJ1-5; unclear D gene. Germline V CDR1 and CDR2: MNHEY, SVGAGI. The CDR3 loop spans 15 amino acids. Between the trimmed V and J ends, which lost 0 bases and 4 bases, there was a span of 10 bases. In DNA, the CDR3 is TGTGCCAGCAGTTACTCGAGGGTTGGGAATCAGCCCCAGCATTTT. Translated, it gives CASSYSRVGNQPQHF.

The gene calls are TRBV19 and TRBJ2-7, with D possibly matching TRBD2 (6 bases). The V gene lost 5 bases and the J gene lost 3 bases, with 17 bases spanning the gap. Germline V gene lookup returns CDR1 LNHDA and CDR2 SQIVND (reference sequence). The length of the CDR3 is 15 residues. The CDR3 here is CASSLLGGIGYEQYF. The CDR3 DNA sequence: TGTGCCAGTAGTCTTCTTGGGGGGATCGGCTACGAGCAGTACTTC.

The chain carries TRBV6-5 and TRBJ2-7, with 9 bases that match TRBD2. This CDR3 comprises 16 residues. Germline CDR1 MNHEY, CDR2 SVGAGI. V was clipped by 4 bases and J by 9 bases; unmatched bases: 16. The CDR3 region has the DNA TGTGCCAGCAGTTCCTCCCCCCGGAGCGGGAGGACCGCGCAGTACTTC. Translation: CASSSSPRSGRTAQYF.

J is TRBJ1-2 and V is TRBV6-1; TRBD1 matches 7 bases. Unmatched junction bases numbered 7, after V lost 2 bases and J lost 4 bases. The CDR3 length is 15 residues. The germline V gene has CDR1 MNHNS and CDR2 SASEGT. The CDR3 DNA follows: TGTGCCAGCAGTGAACAACAGGGGCAGCTCTATGGCTACACCTTC. Its translation: CASSEQQGQLYGYTF.

The chain is built from TRBV28 and TRBJ1-2; D is unclear. Trimming shortened V by 3 bases and J by 5 bases, and 7 bases separated the two germline ends. CDR1 and CDR2 from the germline V gene are MDHEN and SYDVKM. The length of the CDR3 is 12 residues. The CDR3 DNA reads as TGTGCCAGCAGTTTGAGAGTTTATGGCTACACCTTC. It encodes CASSLRVYGYTF.

This chain links TRBV4-1 with TRBJ2-7; perhaps TRBD2 as D (6 bases). V lost 0 bases and J 5 bases, leaving 23 bases between the germline ends. Germline loops: CDR1 MGHRA, CDR2 YSYEKL. The CDR3 is 18 amino acids. This CDR3 is CASSQDLTGTGNRNEQYF. The CDR3 DNA reads TGCGCCAGCAGCCAAGATTTGACCGGGACTGGGAATCGGAACGAGCAGTACTTC.

V usage is TRBV29-1 and J usage is TRBJ2-5; maybe TRBD2 (5 bases). Germline V gene sequence: CDR1 SQVTM, CDR2 ANQGSEA. Trimming shortened V by 7 bases and J by 7 bases, and 16 bases separated the two germline ends. CDR3 length: 12 residues. The CDR3 bases are TGCAGCGCTGGAGGCGGGCAGGCGACCCAGTACTTC. Protein product: CSAGGGQATQYF. The entire variable domain, with the rest obtained from reference TRBV29-1 and TRBJ2-5, is as follows: SAVISQKPSRDICQRGTSLTIQCQVDSQVTMMFWYRQQPGQSLTLIATANQGSEATYESGFVIDKFPISRPNLTFSTLTVSNMSPEDSSIYLCSAGGGQATQYFGPGTRLLVL.

The chain carries TRBV27 and TRBJ2-7; possibly TRBD1 for D (5 bases). The germline CDR1 and CDR2 sequences are MNHEY and SMNVEV (reference sequence). The CDR3 runs to 14 residues. V lost 2 bases to trimming and J lost 2 bases, with 10 bases between them. The CDR3 nucleotides are TGTGCCAGCAGTTTAGGTTGGGGCCCCTACGAGCAGTACTTC. It is translated as CASSLGWGPYEQYF.

The chain couples TRBV7-8 to TRBJ1-1; D remains unclear. CDR1 and CDR2 (germline): SGHVS, FQNEAQ. Between the trimmed V and J ends, which lost 1 base and 6 bases, there was a span of 6 bases. The CDR3 loop spans 12 amino acids. The CDR3 coding sequence is TGTGCCAGCAGCTTAGTCGTCGCTGAAGCTTTCTTT. Its translation is CASSLVVAEAFF.

In its sample, this clone was seen a few times. J is TRBJ2-5 and V is TRBV5-4; D is perhaps TRBD1 or TRBD2 (6 bases each). This CDR3 region has 15 residues. Looked up from germline, CDR1 is SGHNT and CDR2 is YYREEE (reference sequence). V dropped 3 bases and J dropped 4 bases, with 16 bases sitting between them. CDR3 residues: CASSWDPRGGETQYF. CDR3 sequence (DNA): TGTGCCAGCAGCTGGGACCCCAGGGGAGGAGAGACCCAGTACTTC. Full variable domain (remainder filled in from reference TRBV5-4 and TRBJ2-5): ETGVTQSPTHLIKTRGQQVTLRCSSQSGHNTVSWYQQALGQGPQFIFQYYREEENGRGNFPPRFSGLQFPNYSSELNVNALELDDSALYLCASSWDPRGGETQYFGPGTRLLVL.

J is TRBJ2-6 and V is TRBV28; the D gene could be TRBD1 or TRBD2 (5 bases each). CDR1 MDHEN and CDR2 SYDVKM come from the germline V gene. The CDR3 is 17 amino acids. The V end was cut by 6 bases, the J end by 0 bases, with 15 bases between. The CDR3 DNA is TGTGCCAGCAGGAATTCGGGGCCCTCCTCTGGGGCCAACGTCCTGACTTTC. This gives the protein CASRNSGPSSGANVLTF.